A selection of T cell receptor beta chains follows, all from one sample in a study of identical twins. MiXCR, applied by TCRdb to the 5' RACE reads, yields one record per CDR3 protein. In the table there are about 190,000 distinct CDR3 sequences, roughly 15% of which are singletons. These data were also filed under a second study, of T cells expressing NK-cell markers.

What was sequenced was CD8+ T cells sorted from blood. Every receptor here comes from a woman aged 18 to 35 in good health. Both conserved end residues are part of each CDR3. The D gene is left open where the match is weak. Clone sizes are given selectively: once, few, many, or a class where the clone is expanded.

TRBJ1-2 | TRBV10-3 | . | many | 15 | TGTGCCATCAGCCACTACTCACAGAATCCTACGGGCTACACCTTC | CAISHYSQNPTGYTF
TRBJ2-7 | TRBV4-1 | . | . | 13 | TGCGCCAGCAGCCACGAAAATTCATACGAGCAGTACTTC | CASSHENSYEQYF
TRBJ2-7 | TRBV27 | TRBD1 | . | 16 | TGTGCCAGCAGTTTATTAGCGGGACAGGGGGGCAACGAGCAGTACTTC | CASSLLAGQGGNEQYF
TRBJ2-7 | TRBV2 | . | . | 10 | TGTGCCAGCTATTCCTACGAGCAGTACTTC | CASYSYEQYF
TRBJ2-3 | TRBV11-2 | . | . | 18 | TGTGCCAGCAGCCCCTTCGGGGACCACTACTCTAGCACAGATACGCAGTATTTT | CASSPFGDHYSSTDTQYF
TRBJ2-7 | TRBV9 | . | . | 14 | TGTGCCAGCAGCGAGGGGGATCGGTGGTACGAGCAGTACTTC | CASSEGDRWYEQYF
TRBJ1-1 | TRBV6-5 | . | few | 15 | TGTGCCAGCAGTTCCGACGACATTAGGCGCACTGAAGCTTTCTTT | CASSSDDIRRTEAFF
TRBJ2-5 | TRBV7-8 | . | . | 15 | TGTGCCCTCAACAGTGGGGGGATAGGTTTGGAGACCCAGTACTTC | CALNSGGIGLETQYF
TRBJ2-1 | TRBV6-5 | . | few | 13 | TGTGCCAGCAGCTTAACGTTTAGCAATGAGCAGTTCTTC | CASSLTFSNEQFF
TRBJ2-5 | TRBV6-5 | TRBD1 | many | 15 | TGTGCCAGCAGTTACCCCGGGACAGGGTGGGAGACCCAGTACTTC | CASSYPGTGWETQYF
TRBJ1-5 | TRBV30 | . | . | 13 | TGTGCCTGGACCCAAGAGAGCAATCAGCCCCAGCATTTT | CAWTQESNQPQHF
TRBJ2-7 | TRBV3-1 | TRBD1 | few | 14 | TGTGCCAGCAGCCCCTCGACAGGGGGCGGCGAGCAGTACTTC | CASSPSTGGGEQYF
TRBJ2-1 | TRBV12-3/TRBV12-4 | . | . | 17 | TGTGCCAGCAGTATCCCCCTAATGGTGAGCTCCTACAATGAGCAGTTCTTC | CASSIPLMVSSYNEQFF
TRBJ2-5 | TRBV10-3 | . | few | 12 | TGTGCCATCGGCGGTATACAAGAGACCCAGTACTTC | CAIGGIQETQYF
TRBJ2-1 | TRBV6-2/TRBV6-3 | . | . | 19 | TGTGCCAGCAGTTACTCGAAAGGACTGGCACTCCGCTCCTACAATGAGCAGTTCTTC | CASSYSKGLALRSYNEQFF
TRBJ1-1 | TRBV20-1 | . | few | 14 | TGCAGTGCTAGAGATCGCGCAGCTAACACTGAAGCTTTCTTT | CSARDRAANTEAFF
TRBJ1-1 | TRBV5-1 | . | . | 12 | TGCGCCAGCAGCTTGAGCTCAGAGAGAGCTTTCTTT | CASSLSSERAFF
TRBJ2-1 | TRBV9 | TRBD1 | few | 14 | TGTGCCAGCAGCGTAGCGCGACAGGGCCATGAGCAGTTCTTC | CASSVARQGHEQFF
TRBJ2-3 | TRBV7-2 | TRBD2 | . | 16 | TGTGCCAGCAGCTCGTTCCTCGCGGGAGGGCCGAATACGCAGTATTTT | CASSSFLAGGPNTQYF
TRBJ2-2 | TRBV12-3/TRBV12-4 | . | few | 13 | TGTGCCAGCAGCCGGCTAGAATCCGGGGAGCTGTTTTTT | CASSRLESGELFF
TRBJ2-7 | TRBV9 | TRBD2 | . | 14 | TGTGCCAGCAGCGTAGTAGCGGGACCCTACGAGCAGTACTTC | CASSVVAGPYEQYF
TRBJ2-5 | TRBV12-3/TRBV12-4 | . | few | 14 | TGTGCCAGCAGTTTTTGGGCCCACGGGGAGACCCAGTACTTC | CASSFWAHGETQYF
TRBJ2-1 | TRBV4-2 | TRBD1 | few | 16 | TGTGCCAGCAGCCAAGACCTGTGGACAGGGGCGATTGAGCAGTTCTTC | CASSQDLWTGAIEQFF
TRBJ2-7 | TRBV29-1 | TRBD1 | . | 15 | TGCAGCGTTGAACGATGGACAGGGGCAGTAAACGAGCAGTACTTC | CSVERWTGAVNEQYF
TRBJ2-5 | TRBV5-4 | . | . | 13 | TGTGCCAGCAGACTAGAGACTGTAGAGACCCAGTACTTC | CASRLETVETQYF
TRBJ2-7 | TRBV13 | . | . | 14 | TGTGCCAGCAGCTTAGCGGGGGAGTCCTACGAGCAGTACTTC | CASSLAGESYEQYF
TRBJ2-1 | TRBV6-1 | . | many | 14 | TGTGCCAGTACCCCGTCCGGCCCGCACAATGAGCAGTTCTTC | CASTPSGPHNEQFF